The sequence of this T cell receptor beta chain was determined in a study of T cell repertoires in cytomegalovirus infection. Study information: Matching HLA type and CMV infection were both indicated by public TCR beta signatures.

TCRdb re-analysed the reads in MiXCR, keeping a single row per CDR3 protein. The data hold 250,000 to 300,000 distinct CDR3 sequences, with roughly 10% observed a single time. This clonotype was recorded a few times. Its antigen is still unknown. Whole-study findings and limits: Clonotype analysis showed dominance of the ex vivo response by HLA-C-restricted CMV-specific TCR beta clonotypes. Cumulative frequency (of public TCR beta family members) identified carriers of CMV plus the relevant HLA.

The CDR3 contains 15 residues. The V gene's germline CDR1 is DFQATT and CDR2 SNEGSKA (reference sequence). Trimming removed 3 bases from V and 3 bases from J; junction bases left unmatched: 6. This TCR was recovered from a human donor in good health (CMV status not recorded). Some clones in this sample may be carry-over from other donors' samples. Sequencing was performed on PBMCs. V usage is TRBV20-1 and J usage is TRBJ1-5; 9 bases are a match to TRBD1. CDR3 in amino acids: CSASSRDRDNQPQHF. The DNA for the CDR3 is TGCAGTGCTAGTTCGAGGGACAGGGACAATCAGCCCCAGCATTTT.